The 9 T cell receptor beta chains listed next were all sequenced from one sample in a study of somatic mutations in cytotoxic T cells in rheumatoid arthritis. TCRdb's copy holds only in-frame clones and misses some; the assay was immunoSEQ multiplex PCR. The table has roughly 6,800 clones, 77% seen once. Material: CD8+ T cells sorted from blood, obtained at a follow-up visit. The receptors were gathered from a woman between 70 and 85 years old with rheumatoid arthritis.

The rearrangement joins TRBV11-2 to TRBJ2-1; 10 nucleotides match TRBD1. V gave up 4 bases and J gave up 4 bases; unmatched junction bases: 4. CDR1 and CDR2 (germline): SGHAT, FQNNGV. This CDR3 spans 15 amino acids. The CDR3 bases are TGTGCCAGCAGCTACGGACAGGGGGAGTACAATGAGCAGTTCTTC. It encodes CASSYGQGEYNEQFF.

The rearrangement joins TRBV7-9 to TRBJ1-2; D gene uncertain. CDR1 is SEHNR and CDR2 is FQNEAQ in the germline V gene (reference sequence). The V end lost 5 bases, the J end lost 3 bases, and 10 bases lay between the germline ends. The CDR3 contains 13 residues. The chain's CDR3 is CASSGELDYGYTF. The CDR3 DNA is TGTGCCAGCAGCGGGGAGTTGGACTATGGCTACACCTTC.

The chain couples TRBV7-9 to TRBJ1-2; 9 nucleotides line up with TRBD1. The CDR3 spans 16 residues. Germline-derived CDR1 and CDR2 are SEHNR and FQNEAQ (reference sequence). J gave up 2 bases and V 4 bases, and 8 bases lay outside the gene matches. Written as DNA, the CDR3 is TGTGCCAGCAGCTCCCCAACAACAGGGGGCAACTATGGCTACACCTTC. This translates into CASSSPTTGGNYGYTF. Together with reference TRBV7-9 and TRBJ1-2, the CDR3 gives the full variable domain: DTGVSQNPRHKITKRGQNVTFRCDPISEHNRLYWYRQTLGQGPEFLTYFQNEAQLEKSRLLSDRFSAERPKGSFSTLEIQRTEQGDSAMYLCASSSPTTGGNYGYTFGSGTRLTVV.

V usage is TRBV5-1 and J usage is TRBJ2-7, with D unresolved. The V gene's germline CDR1 is SGHRS and CDR2 YFSETQ. This CDR3 is 14 amino acids long. The V and J ends lost 1 base and 2 bases respectively, with 10 bases between them. As DNA, the CDR3 is TGCGCCAGCAGCTTGAATTTGGAAGCCTACGAGCAGTACTTC. Translating it yields CASSLNLEAYEQYF.

The J gene is TRBJ2-3, the V gene TRBV9; D not resolved. The CDR3 runs 13 residues. V lost 4 bases and J lost 4, with 10 bases in between. Per the germline V gene, CDR1 is SGDLS and CDR2 is YYNGEE. The CDR3 is CASSRLPADTQYF. The CDR3 DNA sequence: TGTGCCAGCAGCCGACTCCCTGCAGATACGCAGTATTTT.

The rearrangement joins TRBV7-6 to TRBJ1-1, with 7 bases lining up with TRBD1. CDR3 length equals 17 residues. Germline trimming cut 4 bases from V and 0 bases from J; bases unmatched to any gene: 11. Germline V gives CDR1 SGHVS, CDR2 FNYEAQ. CDR3 sequence reads: CASSSPEYRGLNTEAFF. The CDR3 DNA is TGTGCCAGCAGCTCGCCCGAGTACAGGGGCCTGAACACTGAAGCTTTCTTT.

V gene TRBV5-5 combines with J gene TRBJ1-5; D not resolved. Looked up from germline, CDR1 is SGHKS and CDR2 is YYEKEE (reference sequence). V lost 1 base and J 4 bases, leaving 12 bases between the germline ends. CDR3 length: 15 amino acids. Written as DNA, the CDR3 is TGTGCCAGCAGCTTGCAACTGGCCCCAAATCAGCCCCAGCATTTT. Its protein is CASSLQLAPNQPQHF.

The chain recombines TRBV4-1 with TRBJ2-2; a possible D gene is TRBD1 (8 bases). From germline, CDR1 is MGHRA and CDR2 YSYEKL. The V end lost 3 bases, the J end lost 6 bases, and 17 bases lay between the germline ends. The CDR3 spans 16 residues. The chain's CDR3 is CASSQATGGRAGELFF. The CDR3 bases are TGCGCCAGCAGCCAGGCAACAGGGGGGAGGGCCGGGGAGCTGTTTTTT.

The rearrangement uses TRBV9 and TRBJ2-1; TRBD2 agrees at 11 bases. The CDR3 extends over 17 amino acids. Germline assignment: CDR1 SGDLS and CDR2 YYNGEE. Trimming removed 4 bases from V and 8 bases from J; junction bases left unmatched: 14. This CDR3 is CASSPDLSGRAVDEQFF. The CDR3 region has the DNA TGTGCCAGCAGCCCGGACCTTAGCGGGAGGGCCGTCGATGAGCAGTTCTTC. Full variable domain (rest looked up from reference TRBV9 and TRBJ2-1): DSGVTQTPKHLITATGQRVTLRCSPRSGDLSVYWYQQSLDQGLQFLIQYYNGEERAKGNILERFSAQQFPDLHSELNLSSLELGDSALYFCASSPDLSGRAVDEQFFGPGTRLTVL.